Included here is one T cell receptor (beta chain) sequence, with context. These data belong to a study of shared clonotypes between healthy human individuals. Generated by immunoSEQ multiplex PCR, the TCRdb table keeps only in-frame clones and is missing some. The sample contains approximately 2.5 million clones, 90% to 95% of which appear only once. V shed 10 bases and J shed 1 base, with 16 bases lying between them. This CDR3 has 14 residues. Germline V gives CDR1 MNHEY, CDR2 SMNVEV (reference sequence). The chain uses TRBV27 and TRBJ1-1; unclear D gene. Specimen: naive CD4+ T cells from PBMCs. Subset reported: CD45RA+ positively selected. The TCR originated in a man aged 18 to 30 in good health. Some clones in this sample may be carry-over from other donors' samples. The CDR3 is CATPTQPQNTEAFF. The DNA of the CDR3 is TGTGCCACCCCAACCCAGCCCCAGAACACTGAAGCTTTCTTT.